The T cell receptor beta chain described here comes from a study of T-cell reconstitution after alpha-beta-depleted transplantation in children. Study conclusions and caveats: The origin of alpha-beta T cells about two months after transplant was reportedly several hundred expanded graft clones.

Trimming stripped 4 bases from V and 0 bases from J, with 13 bases between. Germline V CDR1 and CDR2: KGHDR, SFDVKD. This CDR3 has 16 residues. On this clonotype itself: What it binds is unknown.

A library of TCRbeta sequences, prepared with unique molecular identifiers, was generated. TCRdb redid the calling of the PCR reads with MiXCR, one entry per CDR3 protein. The sample includes about 420,000 distinct CDR3 sequences, around 16% seen only once; the top ten take over 25%. This clonotype was obtained from a boy less than two years old who had a stem cell transplant for Wiskott-Aldrich syndrome, so the T cells may come from the graft donor. The genes are TRBV24-1 and TRBJ2-3; possibly TRBD1 or TRBD2 for D (6 bases each). Sequencing used PBMCs, mostly from graft donor cells, obtained 360 days after TCRalphabeta/CD19-depleted stem cell transplant. CDR3 bases: TGTGCCACCAGTGACCTAAGGGGGGAGAGCACAGATACGCAGTATTTT. This translates into CATSDLRGESTDTQYF.